Each of the 14 T cell receptor beta chains below was sequenced from the same sample in a study of regulatory T cells in long-lasting Graves disease. Time point: newly diagnosed GD, antithyroid drugs for less than 3 months. Following extraction of RNA from PBMCs, that RNA was used to make the TCR library. iRepertoire HTBI primers and Arm-PCR of CDR3 regions built TCR beta libraries. TCRdb reprocessed the multiplex PCR reads via MiXCR and lists one record per CDR3 protein. This sample has some 600,000 distinct CDR3 sequences, with roughly 16% found just once. The same sample was also studied in work on T cells in Graves' hyperthyroidism and ophthalmopathy.

Specimen: peripheral blood mononuclear cells (PBMCs), collected at new diagnosis, from a patient treated with antithyroid drugs. Receptors were obtained from a man between 18 and 35 years old with Graves disease.

The chain has TRBV29-1 and TRBJ2-7; possibly TRBD1 for D (6 bases). CDR1 is SQVTM and CDR2 is ANQGSEA in the germline V gene. CDR3 length: 12 residues. The CDR3 DNA is TGCAGAGTCATGACAGGAGCCTACGAGCAGTACTTC. This gives the protein CRVMTGAYEQYF.

This clonotype was seen repeatedly, ten times or more. This chain joins TRBV30 and TRBJ1-2; D not certain. The CDR3 length is 12 residues. Germline V gene lookup returns CDR1 GTSNPN and CDR2 SVGIG (reference sequence). The CDR3 coding sequence is TGTGCTTTAAGGCAGGCAAACTATGGCTACACCTTC. It is translated as CALRQANYGYTF.

This clonotype was observed many times. This chain connects TRBV7-9 to TRBJ2-1; 7 positions match TRBD2. Germline V gives CDR1 SEHNR, CDR2 FQNEAQ (reference sequence). The CDR3 has 16 amino acids. The V segment lost 5 bases and the J segment 6 bases; nucleotides outside the gene matches: 13. This chain's CDR3 is CASSPVGLGSGNEQFF. CDR3 DNA: TGTGCCAGCAGCCCGGTCGGACTAGGTTCGGGCAATGAGCAGTTCTTC.

This clonotype was observed at least ten times. The chain joins TRBV3-1 to TRBJ2-3, with D possibly called TRBD1 or TRBD2 (5 bases each). The V end was cut by 4 bases, the J end by 4 bases, with 12 bases between. Germline V CDR1 and CDR2: LGHDT, YNNKEL (reference sequence). The CDR3 has 14 amino acids. The CDR3: CASSPQWGSDTQYF. CDR3 nucleotide sequence: TGTGCCAGCAGCCCCCAGTGGGGGTCAGATACGCAGTATTTT.

This clonotype was counted between two and nine times. The chain uses TRBV5-1 and TRBJ2-3; 7 bases line up with TRBD1. This CDR3 spans 16 amino acids. Germline CDR1 reads SGHRS; CDR2 reads YFSETQ. After removal of 0 bases from V and 2 bases from J, the junction contained 6 bases not matched to a gene. This CDR3 is CASSLARGQNTDTQYF. In DNA form, the CDR3 reads TGCGCCAGCAGCTTGGCGAGGGGGCAGAACACAGATACGCAGTATTTT.

This clonotype was recorded a few times. The V and J genes are TRBV12-3 or TRBV12-4 and TRBJ2-2, with unresolved D. The CDR3 is made up of 13 amino acids. The V and J ends lost 7 bases and 6 bases respectively, with 12 bases between them. CDR3 protein: CASINSFPGELFF. The CDR3 DNA reads TGTGCCAGCATCAATTCCTTCCCCGGGGAGCTGTTTTTT.

This clonotype turned up a few times. V usage is TRBV9 and J usage is TRBJ2-3; 9 bases agree with TRBD2. Germline lookup yields CDR1 SGDLS and CDR2 YYNGEE. CDR3 length equals 18 residues. Unmatched junction bases numbered 10, after V lost 1 base and J lost 1 base. The CDR3: CASSVLSGRFLGTDTQYF. In DNA, the CDR3 is TGTGCCAGCAGCGTACTGAGCGGGAGGTTCCTCGGCACAGATACGCAGTATTTT.

This clonotype was detected ten times or more. The chain uses TRBV20-1 and TRBJ2-3; D is perhaps TRBD1 (6 bases). CDR3 length: 14 residues. Germline CDR1 DFQATT, CDR2 SNEGSKA (reference sequence). The germline V and J ends were trimmed by 5 bases and 5 bases, with 17 bases remaining between them. CDR3 protein: CSASRAQGGDTQYF. DNA of the CDR3: TGCAGTGCTTCCCGGGCACAGGGTGGAGATACGCAGTATTTT.

The chain couples TRBV20-1 to TRBJ1-5, with no clear D. The CDR3 spans 12 residues. Trimming shortened V by 0 bases and J by 4 bases, and 4 bases separated the two germline ends. CDR1 DFQATT and CDR2 SNEGSKA come from the germline V gene (reference sequence). The CDR3, as DNA: TGCAGTGCTAGAGATGGGAATCAGCCCCAGCATTTT. Protein sequence: CSARDGNQPQHF.

In its sample, this clonotype was seen many times. The gene calls are TRBV5-1 and TRBJ2-3; 7 bases are shared with TRBD1. Trimming took 3 bases from V and 2 from J; bases not matched to a gene: 9. The CDR3 covers 16 residues. Per germline, CDR1 SGHRS and CDR2 YFSETQ. CDR3 in amino acids: CASSSGTAPFTDTQYF. The CDR3, as DNA: TGCGCCAGCAGCTCTGGGACAGCACCCTTCACAGATACGCAGTATTTT.

DNA of the CDR3: TGTGCCAGCAGTTTTTGGGGGGTTCGGGCTGAAGCTTTCTTT. Protein product: CASSFWGVRAEAFF. The V call is TRBV28, the J call TRBJ1-1; tentatively, D is TRBD1 (5 bases). V lost 3 bases and J lost 6, with 14 bases in between. The CDR3 is 14 residues long. Germline lookup yields CDR1 MDHEN and CDR2 SYDVKM.

This clonotype was found a few times. V gene TRBV5-5 combines with J gene TRBJ2-3; no firm D call. The CDR3 is 15 residues long. The V and J ends lost 2 bases and 2 bases respectively, with 12 bases between them. Germline V gene data show CDR1 as SGHKS and CDR2 as YYEKEE (reference sequence). CDR3 sequence (DNA): TGTGCCAGCAGCTTTCTGTCTCGACCCACAGATACGCAGTATTTT. Its translation is CASSFLSRPTDTQYF.

This clonotype was recorded at least ten times. The CDR3 bases are TGCAGCGTTGGGGGTAGCGGGAGTAACTACGAGCAGTACTTC. Translating it yields CSVGGSGSNYEQYF. This chain connects TRBV29-1 to TRBJ2-7; 9 nucleotides align to TRBD2. From germline, CDR1 is SQVTM and CDR2 ANQGSEA. CDR3 length: 14 amino acids. The trim removed 4 bases at V and 3 bases at J, leaving 7 bases unmatched.

This clonotype was counted at least ten times. The V gene is TRBV5-1, the J gene TRBJ2-1; 8 positions agree with TRBD2. Trimming removed 5 bases from V and 2 bases from J; junction bases left unmatched: 3. From germline, CDR1 is SGHRS and CDR2 YFSETQ. The CDR3 consists of 14 residues. CDR3 bases: TGCGCCAGCAGAGAAGCGGGAGCCTACAATGAGCAGTTCTTC. Residues: CASREAGAYNEQFF.